These T cell receptor beta chains were read from a single sample in a study of human T cells and chemical hapten exposure. A single record per CDR3 protein comes from TCRdb applying MiXCR to the RACE reads. The sample lists about 62,000 distinct CDR3 sequences, around 7% seen once, with around 1.6% in the top ten. Sequencing used whole blood, obtained in connection with sensitization to the hapten diphenylcyclopropenone (DPC). The receptors derive from a woman younger than 45 with alopecia areata. Some clones in this sample may be carry-over from other donors' samples. Both conserved end residues are part of each CDR3. Fields, in order: V gene, CDR3 protein.

TRBV6-6,CASSYDFINSPLHF
TRBV2,CASSKGGVPEAFF
TRBV6-1,CASGRGDEKLFF
TRBV19,CASSPLGEHDEKLFF
TRBV20-1,CSARGTGDQPQHF
TRBV2,CASSKTQGSIYGYTF
TRBV7-9,CASSPLGRGFTGANVLTF
TRBV2,CASSGQGDTDTQYF
TRBV12-3/TRBV12-4,CASNTGGEETQYF
TRBV7-2,CASSSGGAETGELFF
TRBV7-8,CASSLVYSRDRAYGYTF
TRBV7-6,CASSPTGGTTEAFF
TRBV20-1,CSASVTGGNQPQHF
TRBV20-1,CSARSGGSYNEQFF
TRBV6-4,CASSSREAEAFF
TRBV20-1,CSAGSPGTGYEQYF
TRBV29-1,CSVAGGTVNTEAFF
TRBV29-1,CSAGSGLNQPQHF
TRBV5-1,CASSSRRGTDDSMNSPLHF
TRBV7-7,CASSSTFPGLAFIDEQFF
TRBV2,CASSTGIGTEAFF
TRBV6-2/TRBV6-3,CASNPELAGSDTQYF
TRBV12-3/TRBV12-4,CASSYQGLLKNTEAFF
TRBV5-1,CASSYPRNLTRENIQYF
TRBV5-5,CASSSSQGVAYEQYF
TRBV29-1,CSVGGDHLTTYGYTF
TRBV30,CAWNQGYDTEAFF
TRBV5-1,CASSFEGRGVYGYTF
TRBV7-9,CASSLAAGGPHEQYF
TRBV7-9,CASSPIGRIEAFF
TRBV14,CASSQVGYGANVLTF
TRBV7-3,CASSLHRLTSGGDNTGELFF
TRBV5-6,CASSLGQVMYEQYF
TRBV6-1,CASSRLAGDGDEQYF
TRBV29-1,CSVVKGWNTEAFF
TRBV7-2,CASSQASGYEQYF
TRBV7-9,CASSSLTVATDTQYF
TRBV12-3/TRBV12-4,CASTQTDSYQPQHF
TRBV29-1,CSVRYGRDQIYEQYF
TRBV2,CASSEQAPSSYEQYF
TRBV2,CASSTDRGWEKLFF
TRBV20-1,CSAREGVTYGYTF